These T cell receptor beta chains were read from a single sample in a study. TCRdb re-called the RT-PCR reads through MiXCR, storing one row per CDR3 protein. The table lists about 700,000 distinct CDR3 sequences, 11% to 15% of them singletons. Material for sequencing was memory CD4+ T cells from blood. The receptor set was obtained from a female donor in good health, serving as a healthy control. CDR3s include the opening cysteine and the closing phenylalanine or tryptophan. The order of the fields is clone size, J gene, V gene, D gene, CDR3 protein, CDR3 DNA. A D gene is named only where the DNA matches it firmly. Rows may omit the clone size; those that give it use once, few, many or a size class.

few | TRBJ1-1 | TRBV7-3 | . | CASSLTTNREEAFF | TGTGCCAGCAGCTTAACGACGAACCGCGAGGAAGCTTTCTTT
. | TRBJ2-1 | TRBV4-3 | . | CASSQDVGGLSNEQFF | TGCGCCAGCAGCCAAGACGTCGGCGGGCTCTCAAATGAGCAGTTCTTC
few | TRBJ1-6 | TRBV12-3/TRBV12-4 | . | CASRPRSSRDSPLHF | TGTGCCAGCAGACCCAGGTCCTCCCGGGATTCACCCCTCCACTTT
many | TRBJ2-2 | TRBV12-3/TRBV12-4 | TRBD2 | CASSTYTSGQGAGELFF | TGTGCCAGCAGTACTTACACTAGCGGGCAGGGCGCCGGGGAGCTGTTTTTT
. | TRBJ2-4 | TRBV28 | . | CASSLGPSGPENIQYF | TGTGCCAGCAGTTTAGGGCCCTCAGGTCCCGAAAACATTCAGTACTTC
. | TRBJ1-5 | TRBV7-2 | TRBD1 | CASSLGQGAEQPQHF | TGTGCCAGCAGCTTAGGACAGGGGGCTGAGCAGCCCCAGCATTTT
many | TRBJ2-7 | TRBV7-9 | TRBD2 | CASSTGGLAGSLPGSYEQYF | TGTGCCAGCAGCACCGGGGGTCTAGCGGGATCCCTCCCCGGCTCCTACGAGCAGTACTTC
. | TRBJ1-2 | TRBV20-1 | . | CSARIQDSYYGYTF | TGCAGTGCTAGAATACAGGATTCCTACTATGGCTACACCTTC
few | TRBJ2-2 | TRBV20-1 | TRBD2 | CSASYPGGGITGELFF | TGCAGTGCTAGCTACCCGGGGGGAGGTATAACCGGGGAGCTGTTTTTT
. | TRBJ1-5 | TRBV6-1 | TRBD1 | CASSGKGQSSSNQPQHF | TGTGCCAGCAGTGGGAAGGGACAGAGCAGTAGCAATCAGCCCCAGCATTTT
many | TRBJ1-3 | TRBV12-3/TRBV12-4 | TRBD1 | CASSLDRGNTIYF | TGTGCCAGCAGTTTGGACAGGGGAAACACCATATATTTT
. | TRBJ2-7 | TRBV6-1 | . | CASSDRFYEQYF | TGTGCCAGCAGTGACCGGTTTTACGAGCAGTACTTC
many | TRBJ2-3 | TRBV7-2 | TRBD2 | CASSSGLAAGDTQYF | TGTGCCAGCAGCTCCGGACTAGCGGCGGGAGATACGCAGTATTTT
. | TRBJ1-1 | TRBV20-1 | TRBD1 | CSGNEQGRYNEAFF | TGCAGTGGGAACGAACAGGGGAGGTATAATGAAGCTTTCTTT
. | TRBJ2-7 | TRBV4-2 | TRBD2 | CASSRGGLAGVGEQYF | TGTGCCAGCAGCCGGGGCGGCCTAGCGGGAGTTGGCGAGCAGTACTTC
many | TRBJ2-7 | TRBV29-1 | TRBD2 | CSVRLPSGAIYEQYF | TGCAGCGTTCGTCTGCCTAGCGGGGCGATCTACGAGCAGTACTTC
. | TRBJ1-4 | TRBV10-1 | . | CASSSRDMYEKLFF | TGCGCCAGCAGTTCCCGGGACATGTACGAGAAACTGTTTTTT
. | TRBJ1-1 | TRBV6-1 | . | CASSDFGRNTEAFF | TGTGCCAGCAGTGATTTCGGGCGGAACACTGAAGCTTTCTTT
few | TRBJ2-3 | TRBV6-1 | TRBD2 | CASSPTGTSGTDTQYF | TGTGCCAGCAGTCCCACCGGGACTAGCGGCACAGATACGCAGTATTTT
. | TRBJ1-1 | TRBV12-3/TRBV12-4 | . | CASSPIIGGEAFF | TGTGCCAGCAGTCCGATCATTGGGGGGGAAGCTTTCTTT
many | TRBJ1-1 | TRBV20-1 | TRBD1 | CSPLAWDSEAFF | TGCAGTCCTTTGGCCTGGGACAGTGAAGCTTTCTTT
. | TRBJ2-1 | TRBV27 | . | CSSSWSIPTYGEQFF | TGTTCCAGCAGTTGGTCTATCCCAACCTACGGTGAGCAGTTCTTC
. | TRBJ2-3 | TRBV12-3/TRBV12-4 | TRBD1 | CASSLRQGAGTDTQYF | TGTGCCAGCAGTCTGAGACAGGGGGCCGGGACAGATACGCAGTATTTT
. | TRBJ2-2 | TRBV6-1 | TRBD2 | CASISASGRLTGELFF | TGTGCCAGCATCTCGGCTAGCGGGAGACTCACCGGGGAGCTGTTTTTT
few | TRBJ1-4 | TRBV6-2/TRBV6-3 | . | CASSPAGSRKLFF | TGTGCCAGCAGCCCGGCGGGGTCTCGGAAACTGTTTTTT
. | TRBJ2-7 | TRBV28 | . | CASSTGASYEQYF | TGTGCCAGCAGTACCGGGGCCTCCTACGAGCAGTACTTC
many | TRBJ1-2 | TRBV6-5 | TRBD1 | CASSNRQGYGYTF | TGTGCCAGCAGTAACCGACAGGGCTATGGCTACACCTTC
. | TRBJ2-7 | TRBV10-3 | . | CAISEGGFTYEQYF | TGTGCCATCAGTGAGGGCGGCTTCACCTACGAGCAGTACTTC
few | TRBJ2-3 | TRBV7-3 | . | CASSWAYTDTQYF | TGTGCCAGCAGCTGGGCTTACACAGATACGCAGTATTTT
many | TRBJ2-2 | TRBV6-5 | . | CASSYSSGAHLTGELFF | TGTGCCAGCAGTTACTCCTCGGGGGCGCACCTCACCGGGGAGCTGTTTTTT
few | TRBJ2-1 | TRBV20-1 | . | CSAINRRALVDEQFF | TGCAGTGCCATAAACCGGAGGGCCCTCGTCGATGAGCAGTTCTTC
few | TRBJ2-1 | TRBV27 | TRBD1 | CASSLGQGVRNEQFF | TGTGCCAGCAGTTTGGGGCAGGGGGTGAGGAATGAGCAGTTCTTC
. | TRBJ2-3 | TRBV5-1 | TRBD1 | CASSLQGQGGEDTQYF | TGCGCCAGCAGCTTGCAGGGACAGGGGGGTGAAGATACGCAGTATTTT
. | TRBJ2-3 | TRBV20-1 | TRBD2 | CSALTGTSGNTDTQYF | TGCAGTGCCCTAACCGGGACTAGCGGAAACACAGATACGCAGTATTTT
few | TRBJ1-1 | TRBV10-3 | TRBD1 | CAISKTGADTEAFF | TGTGCCATCAGTAAGACAGGGGCTGACACTGAAGCTTTCTTT
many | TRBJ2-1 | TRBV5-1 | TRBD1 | CASSLRQGYNEQFF | TGCGCCAGCAGCTTGAGACAGGGGTACAATGAGCAGTTCTTC
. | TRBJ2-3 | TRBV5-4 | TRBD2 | CASSPRLAGAEDTQYF | TGTGCCAGCAGCCCCCGACTAGCGGGAGCGGAAGATACGCAGTATTTT
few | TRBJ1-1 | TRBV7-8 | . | CASSGRQPNTEAFF | TGTGCCAGCAGCGGACGACAGCCGAACACTGAAGCTTTCTTT
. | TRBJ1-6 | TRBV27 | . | CASSRLLGRTDIYNSPLHF | TGTGCCAGCAGCCGACTCCTGGGACGGACGGACATTTATAATTCACCCCTCCACTTT
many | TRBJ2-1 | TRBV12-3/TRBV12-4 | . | CASSDRGREQFF | TGTGCCAGCAGTGATAGAGGTCGCGAGCAGTTCTTC
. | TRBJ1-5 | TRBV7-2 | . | CASSSTGQQPQHF | TGTGCCAGCAGCTCGACAGGACAACAGCCCCAGCATTTT
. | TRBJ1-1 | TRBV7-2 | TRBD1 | CASSADRGPRRTEAFF | TGTGCCAGCAGCGCAGACAGGGGGCCCAGGCGAACTGAAGCTTTCTTT
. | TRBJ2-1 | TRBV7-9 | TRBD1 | CASSLGTGDYNEQFF | TGTGCCAGCAGCTTGGGGACAGGGGATTACAATGAGCAGTTCTTC
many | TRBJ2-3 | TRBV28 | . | CASSLPSRHTDTQYF | TGTGCCAGCAGTTTACCCAGCAGACACACAGATACGCAGTATTTT
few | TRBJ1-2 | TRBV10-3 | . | CAISTIQGNYGYTF | TGTGCCATCAGTACCATACAGGGTAACTATGGCTACACCTTC
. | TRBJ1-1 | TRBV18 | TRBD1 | CASSPGTGRVEAFF | TGTGCCAGCTCACCGGGGACAGGAAGGGTTGAAGCTTTCTTT
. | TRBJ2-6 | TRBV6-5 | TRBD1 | CASTGTGTGANVLTF | TGTGCCAGCACCGGGACAGGGACTGGGGCCAACGTCCTGACTTTC
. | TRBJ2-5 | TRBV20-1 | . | CTARENPRALVETQYF | TGCACTGCTAGAGAGAACCCCCGGGCCCTGGTGGAGACCCAGTACTTC
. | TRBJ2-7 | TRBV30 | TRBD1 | CACLWSGQSYEQYF | TGTGCCTGTCTGTGGTCGGGACAGAGCTACGAGCAGTACTTC
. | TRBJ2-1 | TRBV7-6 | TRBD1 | CASSTGTGGSNEQFF | TGTGCCAGCAGCACCGGGACAGGGGGGAGCAATGAGCAGTTCTTC
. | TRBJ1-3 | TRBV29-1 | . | CSVAKGRNSGNTIYF | TGCAGCGTGGCTAAGGGACGGAACTCTGGAAACACCATATATTTT
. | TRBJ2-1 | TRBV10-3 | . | CAISHSVSYNEQFF | TGTGCCATCAGCCATAGTGTCTCCTACAATGAGCAGTTCTTC
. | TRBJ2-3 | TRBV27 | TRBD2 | CASRRLAGITDTQYF | TGTGCCAGCAGGCGACTAGCGGGAATCACAGATACGCAGTATTTT
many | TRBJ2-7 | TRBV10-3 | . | CAISESRGDYEQYF | TGTGCCATCAGTGAGTCAAGGGGGGACTACGAGCAGTACTTC